These 22 T cell receptor beta chains came from one sample sequenced in a study of cytomegalovirus exposure and HLA in healthy donors. The study ran its PCR with 60 Vbeta and 13 Jbeta primers. TCRdb's copy holds only in-frame clones and misses some; the assay was immunoSEQ multiplex PCR. The sample carries fewer than 250,000 clones, over 80% recorded once. The sample consisted of PBMCs. All receptors come from a woman aged 50 to 60 in good health and CMV-seropositive.

This clone was recorded only once. The rearrangement joins TRBV28 to TRBJ2-5, with D possibly TRBD1 on 7 matching bases. The J call may not be correct, given that the DNA end is closer to TRBJ2-7. There are 13 residues in the CDR3. Germline V CDR1 and CDR2: MDHEN, SYDVKM. The CDR3 protein is CASNPGGRDEQYF. CDR3 nucleotide sequence: TGTGCCAGCAACCCAGGGGGGCGGGACGAGCAGTACTTC.

The chain has TRBV18 and TRBJ2-5, with D possibly matching TRBD2 (5 bases). The length of the CDR3 is 14 residues. V lost 3 bases to trimming and J lost 1 base, with 9 bases between them. Germline V lookup: CDR1 KGHSH, CDR2 LQKENI. In DNA, the CDR3 is TGTGCCAGCTCACCCCGGGAAGTCCAAGAGACCCAGTACTTC. The encoded protein is CASSPREVQETQYF.

The chain is built from TRBV27 and TRBJ2-3; D is unclear. V lost 4 bases and J 3 bases, leaving 11 bases between the germline ends. The germline V gene has CDR1 MNHEY and CDR2 SMNVEV (reference sequence). CDR3 length: 14 residues. In DNA form, the CDR3 reads TGTGCCAGCAGTTCACTATACGAGACAGATACGCAGTATTTT. Translating gives CASSSLYETDTQYF.

The CDR3 protein is CASSIARDYGYTF. The CDR3 coding sequence is TGTGCCAGTAGTATTGCCAGGGATTATGGCTACACCTTC. The gene calls are TRBV19 and TRBJ1-2; D possibly corresponds to TRBD1 (5 bases). Germline CDR1 is LNHDA and CDR2 is SQIVND (reference sequence). Trimming cost V 3 bases and J 5 bases, with 10 bases left between them. The CDR3 consists of 13 residues.

This clone occurred once. This chain uses TRBV2 with TRBJ1-1; 7 bases agree with TRBD1. V trimming: 10 bases; J trimming: 5 bases; junction bases outside the gene matches: 16. The CDR3 is 15 amino acids. CDR1 is SNHLY and CDR2 is FYNNEI in the germline V gene. The DNA for the CDR3 is TGTGCCAAATCAACGCTTAGGACAGGCACTACTGAAGCTTTCTTT. Its protein is CAKSTLRTGTTEAFF. Variable domain in full (rest from reference TRBV2 and TRBJ1-1): EPEVTQTPSHQVTQMGQEVILRCVPISNHLYFYWYRQILGQKVEFLVSFYNNEISEKSEIFDDQFSVERPDGSNFTLKIRSTKLEDSAMYFCAKSTLRTGTTEAFFGQGTRLTVV.

The V and J genes are TRBV15 and TRBJ1-2; possible D gene TRBD1, 5 bases. The CDR3 consists of 14 residues. Germline V gene lookup returns CDR1 LNHNV and CDR2 YYDKDF (reference sequence). Trimming pared 0 bases from V and 5 bases from J, leaving 10 bases between. CDR3 residues: CATSRDPGRYGYTF. The CDR3 region has the DNA TGTGCCACCAGCAGAGACCCAGGGAGGTATGGCTACACCTTC.

The rearrangement links TRBV9 to TRBJ2-4; D is perhaps TRBD1 (7 bases). The length of the CDR3 is 16 residues. V was cut by 4 bases and J by 4 bases, with 18 bases left in between. Germline CDR1 and CDR2: SGDLS and YYNGEE. CDR3 DNA sequence: TGTGCCAGCAGCCCCGGAGGGGGCGCGTTAAAAAACATTCAGTACTTC. The encoded protein is CASSPGGGALKNIQYF.

A single count supports this clone. The J gene is TRBJ1-2, the V gene TRBV4-1, with a weak D call TRBD1 (6 bases). The germline V and J ends were trimmed by 5 bases and 4 bases, with 11 bases remaining between them. The CDR3 consists of 13 residues. Germline V CDR1 and CDR2: MGHRA, YSYEKL. CDR3 protein: CASSDRTVYGYTF. DNA of the CDR3: TGCGCCAGCAGCGATAGGACAGTCTATGGCTACACCTTC.

This clone was detected a few times. The rearrangement joins TRBV6-6 to TRBJ1-4; possibly TRBD1 for D (5 bases). The CDR3 is 15 amino acids. Per germline, CDR1 MNHNY and CDR2 SVGAGI (reference sequence). V lost 6 bases and J lost 0, with 11 bases in between. CDR3 coding DNA: TGTGCCAGCAGGACACAGGCGGCAACTAATGAAAAACTGTTTTTT. Amino acid sequence: CASRTQAATNEKLFF.

V usage is TRBV5-1 and J usage is TRBJ1-2; D gene ambiguous. The CDR3 runs 13 residues. Trimming cost V 7 bases and J 3 bases, with 13 bases left between them. Germline CDR1 SGHRS, CDR2 YFSETQ. Written as DNA, the CDR3 is TGCGCCAGCCTGGGCCAGGCTGACTATGGCTACACCTTC. Encoded protein: CASLGQADYGYTF.

V usage is TRBV23-1 and J usage is TRBJ1-2, with a tentative D call TRBD1 (6 bases). TRBV23-1 is reported as an ORF; its role is uncertain. The V end lost 8 bases, the J end lost 4 bases, and 20 bases lay between the germline ends. This CDR3 is built from 15 residues. CDR3 DNA: TGCGCCAGCGCGAGACTACAGGGTTCTTGCTATGGCTACACCTTC. Amino acid sequence: CASARLQGSCYGYTF.

There are a few counts of this clone. CDR3 region: CASSAGETDTQYF. CDR3 sequence (DNA): TGTGCCAGCAGTGCGGGGGAGACAGATACGCAGTATTTT. The chain employs TRBV6-4 and TRBJ2-3, with D possibly being TRBD2 (6 bases). With 4 bases removed from V and 3 bases from J, the gap between germline ends came to 8 bases. The CDR3 loop spans 13 amino acids. Germline values: CDR1 MRHNA, CDR2 SNTAGT.

The chain combines TRBV4-1 with TRBJ2-5; TRBD2 agrees at 11 bases. CDR1 and CDR2 from the germline V gene are MGHRA and YSYEKL. The CDR3 has 17 residues. V was clipped by 0 bases and J by 2 bases; unmatched bases: 5. Here the CDR3 reads CASSQDIAGGLQETQYF. The DNA of the CDR3 is TGCGCCAGCAGCCAAGACATAGCGGGGGGGCTTCAAGAGACCCAGTACTTC.

This clone was seen just once. Within the sample, other DNA sequences also encode this same CDR3. V usage is TRBV7-2 and J usage is TRBJ2-1; D is uncertain. V lost 1 base and J 0 bases, leaving 7 bases between the germline ends. Germline assignment: CDR1 SGHTA and CDR2 FQGNSA. The CDR3 length is 15 residues. CDR3 nucleotides: TGTGCCAGCAGCTTAGACAGAAGCTCCTACAATGAGCAGTTCTTC. Protein product: CASSLDRSSYNEQFF.

This rearrangement joins TRBV19 to TRBJ1-5; no clear D. The CDR3 has 16 residues. With 5 bases removed from V and 4 bases from J, the gap between germline ends came to 18 bases. From germline, CDR1 is LNHDA and CDR2 SQIVND (reference sequence). The CDR3 region has the DNA TGTGCCAGTAGTGCCGAGGGTCGTGGTAGGAATCAGCCCCAGCATTTT. This gives the protein CASSAEGRGRNQPQHF.

V and J are TRBV10-1 and TRBJ1-1; TRBD1 matches 7 bases. Germline trimming cut 0 bases from V and 5 bases from J; bases unmatched to any gene: 9. CDR1 is WNHNN and CDR2 is SYGVQD in the germline V gene (reference sequence). This CDR3 contains 16 residues. CDR3 sequence (DNA): TGCGCCAGCAGTGAGTCAAAGAGACAGGGACGGACTGAAGCTTTCTTT. Encoded protein: CASSESKRQGRTEAFF.

This rearrangement joins TRBV5-1 to TRBJ2-2; TRBD1 aligns across 9 bases. The CDR3 is made up of 16 amino acids. V shed 1 base and J 6 bases; nucleotides not matched to a gene: 7. Looked up from germline, CDR1 is SGHRS and CDR2 is YFSETQ. This CDR3 is CASSLRTGARAGELFF. The CDR3 bases are TGCGCCAGCAGCTTGAGGACAGGGGCCCGGGCCGGGGAGCTGTTTTTT.

V is TRBV5-6 and J is TRBJ1-3; TRBD1 aligns across 8 bases. This CDR3 region has 15 residues. Per the germline V gene, CDR1 is SGHDT and CDR2 is YYEEEE. Losses at the gene ends were 4 bases for V and 5 bases for J; bases not matched to a gene: 8. CDR3 nucleotide sequence: TGTGCCAGCAGCCCCCTCAGACAGGGGCGAAACACCATATATTTT. Translated: CASSPLRQGRNTIYF. Together with reference TRBV5-6 and TRBJ1-3, the CDR3 gives the full variable domain: DAGVTQSPTHLIKTRGQQVTLRCSPKSGHDTVSWYQQALGQGPQFIFQYYEEEERQRGNFPDRFSGHQFPNYSSELNVNALLLGDSALYLCASSPLRQGRNTIYFGEGSWLTVV.

For the CDR3, the DNA is TGTGCCAGCAGCGTAGGGGTCAGGGGGTACAATGAGCAGTTCTTC. It specifies CASSVGVRGYNEQFF. The V call is TRBV9, the J call TRBJ2-1, with 7 bases identical to TRBD1. CDR3 length: 15 amino acids. Germline V gives CDR1 SGDLS, CDR2 YYNGEE. The junction had 4 bases not matched to a gene; V was cut back by 0 bases and J by 4 bases.

This chain uses TRBV7-8 with TRBJ2-1; D may be TRBD2 (7 bases). Between the trimmed V and J ends, which lost 4 bases and 14 bases, there was a span of 18 bases. There are 13 residues in the CDR3. CDR1 SGHVS and CDR2 FQNEAQ come from the germline V gene. The CDR3 nucleotides read TGTGCCAGCAGCTGGTCCGGGGGGCAGGAAAAGTTCTTC. Protein product: CASSWSGGQEKFF. Full variable domain (remainder filled in from reference TRBV7-8 and TRBJ2-1): GAGVSQSPRYKVAKRGQDVALRCDPISGHVSLFWYQQALGQGPEFLTYFQNEAQLDKSGLPSDRFFAERPEGSVSTLKIQRTQQEDSAVYLCASSWSGGQEKFFGPGTRLTVL.

This sequence joins TRBV15 and TRBJ2-3; 9 bases are shared with TRBD2. The CDR3 length is 16 residues. From germline, CDR1 is LNHNV and CDR2 YYDKDF (reference sequence). V lost 3 bases, J lost 2 bases, and 6 bases stayed unmatched. CDR3 loop: CATSRERGALTDTQYF. CDR3 bases: TGTGCCACCAGCAGGGAGCGGGGGGCACTCACAGATACGCAGTATTTT.

This clone occurred once. V and J are TRBV6-6 and TRBJ1-5, with a possible D match to TRBD1 (6 bases). Germline CDR1 is MNHNY and CDR2 is SVGAGI (reference sequence). The CDR3 spans 15 residues. With 6 bases removed from V and 11 bases from J, the gap between germline ends came to 23 bases. The CDR3 DNA follows: TGTGCCAGCAGACACGGCGAGGGGGTTTTCAGGTCCCAGCATTTT. This gives the protein CASRHGEGVFRSQHF.